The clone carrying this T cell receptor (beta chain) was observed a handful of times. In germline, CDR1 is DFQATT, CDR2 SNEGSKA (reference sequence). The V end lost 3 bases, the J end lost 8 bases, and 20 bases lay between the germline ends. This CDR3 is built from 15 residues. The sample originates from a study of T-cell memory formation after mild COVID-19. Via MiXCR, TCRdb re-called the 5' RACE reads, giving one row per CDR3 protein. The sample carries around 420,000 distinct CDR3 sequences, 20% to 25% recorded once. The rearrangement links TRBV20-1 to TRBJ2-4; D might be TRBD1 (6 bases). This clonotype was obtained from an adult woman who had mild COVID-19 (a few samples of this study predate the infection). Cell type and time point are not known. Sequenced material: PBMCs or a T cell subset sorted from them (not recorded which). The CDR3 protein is CSARSLDSQWDIQYF. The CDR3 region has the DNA TGCAGTGCTAGGAGCCTGGACAGTCAGTGGGACATTCAGTACTTC.